The following is a TCR beta chain sequence with its context. Being one base from a much bigger clone, this may be a read error. TCR beta CDR3 regions were amplified from RNA. In the first-round RT-PCR of the TCR CDR3, the HTBI primer set was used. TCRdb passed the multiplex PCR reads through MiXCR, listing each CDR3 protein once. The table records 450,000 to 700,000 distinct CDR3 sequences, 46% of them present only once. The entry originates in a study of T cells in Graves' hyperthyroidism and ophthalmopathy. This TCR was sampled from a woman between 18 and 29 years old with Graves' hyperthyroidism. Sequenced: peripheral blood or thyroid tissue (not recorded which).

CDR3: CASTGEQEAQYF. The CDR3 nucleotides read TGTGCCAGTACCGGAGAACAAGAGGCCCAGTACTTC. This chain links TRBV5-4 with TRBJ2-5; D is unresolved. The CDR3 sequence is 12 residues long. Germline loops: CDR1 SGHNT, CDR2 YYREEE (reference sequence).